This T cell receptor beta chain was profiled in a study of sequential checkpoint blockade in melanoma. Study at large: Around 90 pretreatment tumor DNA samples were TCRβ immunosequenced. After nivolumab or ipilimumab alone, 20 to 25 patients had week-13 rebiopsies.

Whole-study results and caveats: Response in arm A was associated with pretreatment TIL clonality. About 30 times likelier clinical benefit followed increased tumor T-cell fraction and clonality.

Clones were sequenced by immunoSEQ multiplex PCR, and TCRdb holds only the in-frame ones, with some missing. The data show about 3,400 clones, 20% to 25% seen once. A note on this clone: Its antigen remains unidentified.

The CDR3 extends over 13 amino acids. V was cut by 5 bases and J by 0 bases, with 8 bases left in between. Germline assignment: CDR1 SGDLS and CDR2 YYNGEE. Treatment indicated: randomized to nivolumab then ipilimumab (arm A) or the reverse (arm B). Sequencing was performed on tumor tissue (inferred from file names), taken from a patient given nivolumab and ipilimumab in sequence. The receptor was derived from a human donor with melanoma. The V call is TRBV9, the J call TRBJ1-2; the D is unclear. CDR3 sequence (DNA): TGTGCCAGCAGTACGGAGGCTAACTATGGCTACACCTTC. It encodes CASSTEANYGYTF.